This T cell receptor beta chain was captured in a study of blood T cells in healthy people across ages. The authors isolated at least 6 million PBMCs per sample. For this clonotype: Its antigen is as yet unknown.

The germline V gene has CDR1 SEHNR and CDR2 FQNEAQ (reference sequence). The V gene end was trimmed by 1 base and the J gene end by 6 bases; junction bases not matched to a gene: 3. The CDR3 totals 14 residues. Together with a sample-barcoded 5' primer, a J-beta primer mix was included in a second PCR lasting about 7 to 11 cycles. Each CDR3 protein is one row after TCRdb ran MiXCR on the 5' RACE reads. The repertoire holds 350,000 to 450,000 distinct CDR3 sequences, with about 52% as singletons. Whole-study results and caveats: The study found more naive CD4+ cells and higher diversity in long-lived than aged donors. Among T cells, TCR beta diversity per million cells dropped roughly linearly as age rose.

The TCR sequence derives from a man between 60 and 75 years old in good health. This sequence joins TRBV7-9 and TRBJ2-3; 8 bases agree with TRBD2. The specimen sequenced was blood. CDR3 sequence reads: CASSLVGGRDTQYF. CDR3 DNA sequence: TGTGCCAGCAGCTTAGTGGGCGGGAGGGATACGCAGTATTTT. The variable domain in full, completed from reference TRBV7-9 and TRBJ2-3, reads DTGVSQNPRHKITKRGQNVTFRCDPISEHNRLYWYRQTLGQGPEFLTYFQNEAQLEKSRLLSDRFSAERPKGSFSTLEIQRTEQGDSAMYLCASSLVGGRDTQYFGPGTRLTVL.